The rows below give T cell receptor beta chains drawn from one sample of a study of blood T cell repertoires in COVID-19. The assay was immunoSEQ multiplex PCR, and TCRdb's table has in-frame clones only and misses some. In the table there are about 270,000 clones, around nine tenths of which are singletons. Sequencing was performed on peripheral blood. All receptors derive from a man in his forties with active or convalescent COVID-19. CDR3s include the opening cysteine and the closing phenylalanine or tryptophan. A D gene is named only where the DNA matches it firmly. Clone sizes are given selectively: once, few, many, or a class where the clone is expanded.

TRBD2	NA	TRBV3-1/TRBV3-2	TRBJ2-2	CASSLGTSGNTGELFF	TGTGCCAGCAGCCTTGGGACTAGCGGTAACACCGGGGAGCTGTTTTTT
TRBD1	once	TRBV18	TRBJ1-3	CASSPRNPDRVTGNTIYF	TGTGCCAGCTCACCCCGAAATCCGGACAGGGTCACTGGAAACACCATATATTTT
TRBD1	NA	TRBV6-6	TRBJ2-2	CASSPGQGGTGELFF	TGTGCCAGCAGTCCGGGACAGGGTGGCACCGGGGAGCTGTTTTTT
NA	few	TRBV29-1	TRBJ2-3	CSVDVTSTDTQYF	TGCAGCGTTGATGTTACTAGCACAGATACGCAGTATTTT
NA	NA	TRBV24-1	TRBJ2-1	CATSDRGSSYNEQFF	TGTGCCACCAGTGATCGGGGGAGCTCCTACAATGAGCAGTTCTTC
TRBD1	NA	TRBV2	TRBJ1-1	CASSEALQGDRNTEAFF	TGTGCCAGCAGTGAAGCGCTTCAGGGGGATAGGAACACTGAAGCTTTCTTT
TRBD2	NA	TRBV27	TRBJ2-7	CASSPTLAGGLYEQYF	TGTGCCAGCAGTCCGACACTAGCGGGGGGGCTTTATGAGCAGTACTTC
TRBD2	NA	TRBV10-1	TRBJ2-7	CASSAASGSYEQYF	TGCGCCAGCAGCGCGGCTAGCGGGAGCTACGAGCAGTACTTC
TRBD1	once	TRBV29-1	TRBJ1-3	CSVKGQGFGNTIYF	TGCAGCGTTAAGGGACAGGGGTTTGGAAACACCATATATTTT
TRBD2	NA	TRBV29-1	TRBJ2-7	CSARGGYEQYF	TGCAGCGCGCGGGGGGGCTACGAGCAGTACTTC
NA	NA	TRBV30	TRBJ1-4	CAWSVRDRAVVKLFF	TGTGCCTGGAGTGTCCGGGATAGGGCGGTCGTAAAACTGTTTTTT
TRBD1	NA	TRBV10-3	TRBJ2-2	CAIRTGQNPRTGELFF	TGTGCCATCAGAACGGGACAGAATCCTAGAACCGGGGAGCTGTTTTTT
NA	NA	TRBV9	TRBJ1-1	CASSFRGQFNTEAFF	TGTGCCAGCAGCTTCCGCGGACAGTTCAACACTGAAGCTTTCTTT
TRBD2	NA	TRBV6-5	TRBJ2-5	CASSYGTSGAETQYF	TGTGCCAGCAGTTACGGGACTAGCGGGGCCGAGACCCAGTACTTC
NA	once	TRBV13	TRBJ2-2	CASSLGLMAGASTGELFF	TGTGCCAGCAGCTTAGGCCTAATGGCGGGGGCTTCAACCGGGGAGCTGTTTTTT
NA	once	TRBV6-2/TRBV6-3	TRBJ2-1	CASSYGGQSAYNEQFF	TGTGCCAGCAGTTACGGCGGACAATCGGCCTACAATGAGCAGTTCTTC
NA	NA	TRBV11-3	TRBJ2-7	CASTDYKTSYEQYF	TGTGCCAGCACAGACTATAAAACCTCCTACGAGCAGTACTTC
TRBD1	NA	TRBV18	TRBJ1-5	CASSPRQGDREPQHF	TGTGCCAGCTCACCTCGACAGGGCGATAGGGAGCCCCAGCATTTT
NA	NA	TRBV15	TRBJ2-2	CATSTPRGTGELFF	TGTGCCACCAGCACCCCCCGGGGCACCGGGGAGCTGTTTTTT
NA	NA	TRBV2	TRBJ1-1	CASSEQGTMNTEAFF	TGTGCCAGCAGTGAGCAGGGTACCATGAACACTGAAGCTTTCTTT
NA	few	TRBV5-1	TRBJ1-2	CASSFRSTMGYTF	TGCGCCAGCAGCTTTCGATCTACGATGGGCTACACCTTC
NA	NA	TRBV12-5	TRBJ2-7	CASGLVQVPYEQYF	TGTGCTAGTGGTTTGGTACAGGTTCCCTACGAGCAGTACTTC
TRBD2	NA	TRBV9	TRBJ2-7	CASSGQTSGTNEQYF	TGTGCCAGCAGCGGGCAGACTAGCGGGACCAACGAGCAGTACTTC
TRBD1	NA	TRBV6-4	TRBJ2-1	CASSWGQGPDNEQFF	TGTGCCAGCAGTTGGGGACAGGGGCCAGACAATGAGCAGTTCTTC
TRBD1	NA	TRBV9	TRBJ2-7	CASSARTGGTYEQYF	TGTGCCAGCAGCGCTCGGACAGGGGGGACCTACGAGCAGTACTTC